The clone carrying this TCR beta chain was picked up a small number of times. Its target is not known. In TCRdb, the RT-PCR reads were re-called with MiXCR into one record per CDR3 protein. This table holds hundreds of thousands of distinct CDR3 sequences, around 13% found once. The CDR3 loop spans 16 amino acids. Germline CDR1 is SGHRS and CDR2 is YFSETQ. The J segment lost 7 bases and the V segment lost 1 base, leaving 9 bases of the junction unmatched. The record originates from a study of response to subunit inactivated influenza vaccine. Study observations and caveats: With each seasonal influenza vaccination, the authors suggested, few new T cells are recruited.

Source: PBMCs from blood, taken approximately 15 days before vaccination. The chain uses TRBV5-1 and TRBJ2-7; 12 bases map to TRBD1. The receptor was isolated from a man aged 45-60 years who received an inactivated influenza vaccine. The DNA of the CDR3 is TGCGCCAGCAGCTTGCGGGCGGGACAGGGGGCGGATGAGCAGTACTTC. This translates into CASSLRAGQGADEQYF.